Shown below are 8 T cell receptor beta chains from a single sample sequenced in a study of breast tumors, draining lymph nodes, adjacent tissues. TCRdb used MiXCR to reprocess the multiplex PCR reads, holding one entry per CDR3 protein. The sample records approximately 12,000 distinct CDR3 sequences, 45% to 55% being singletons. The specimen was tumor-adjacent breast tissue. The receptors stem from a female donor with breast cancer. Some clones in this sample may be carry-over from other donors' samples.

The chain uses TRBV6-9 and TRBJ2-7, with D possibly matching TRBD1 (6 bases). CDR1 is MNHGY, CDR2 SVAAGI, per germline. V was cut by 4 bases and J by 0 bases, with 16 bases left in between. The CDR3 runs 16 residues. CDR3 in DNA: TGTGCCAGCAGTTTTACTGAGAGGGGGAACTCCTACGAGCAGTACTTC. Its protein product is CASSFTERGNSYEQYF.

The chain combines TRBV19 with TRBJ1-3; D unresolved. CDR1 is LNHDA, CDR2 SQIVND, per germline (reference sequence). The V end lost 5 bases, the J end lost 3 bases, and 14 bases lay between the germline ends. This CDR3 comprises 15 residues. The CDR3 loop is CASSPPKGFGNTIYF. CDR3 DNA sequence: TGTGCCAGTAGTCCTCCGAAGGGTTTTGGAAACACCATATATTTT. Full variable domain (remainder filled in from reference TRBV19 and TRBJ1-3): DGGITQSPKYLFRKEGQNVTLSCEQNLNHDAMYWYRQDPGQGLRLIYYSQIVNDFQKGDIAEGYSVSREKKESFPLTVTSAQKNPTAFYLCASSPPKGFGNTIYFGEGSWLTVV.

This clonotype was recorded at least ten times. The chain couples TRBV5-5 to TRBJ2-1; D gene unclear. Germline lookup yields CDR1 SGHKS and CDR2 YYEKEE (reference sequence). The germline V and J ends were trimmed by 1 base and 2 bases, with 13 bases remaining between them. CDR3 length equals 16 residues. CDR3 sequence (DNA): TGTGCCAGCAGCTTGCATGTGGCTCCCCCCTACAATGAGCAGTTCTTC. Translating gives CASSLHVAPPYNEQFF.

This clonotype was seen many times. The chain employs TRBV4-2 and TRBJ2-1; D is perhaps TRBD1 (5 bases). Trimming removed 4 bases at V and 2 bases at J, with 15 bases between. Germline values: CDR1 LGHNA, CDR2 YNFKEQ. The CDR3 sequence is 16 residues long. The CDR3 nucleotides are TGTGCCAGCAGCCCGTTAGCTAAGGGGCCCTACAATGAGCAGTTCTTC. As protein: CASSPLAKGPYNEQFF.

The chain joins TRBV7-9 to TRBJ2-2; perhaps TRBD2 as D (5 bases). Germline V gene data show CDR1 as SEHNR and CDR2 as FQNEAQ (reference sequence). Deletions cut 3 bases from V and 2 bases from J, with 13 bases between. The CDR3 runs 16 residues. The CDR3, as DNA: TGTGCCAGCAGCTTGGGGAGTACCCCCAACACCGGGGAGCTGTTTTTT. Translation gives CASSLGSTPNTGELFF.

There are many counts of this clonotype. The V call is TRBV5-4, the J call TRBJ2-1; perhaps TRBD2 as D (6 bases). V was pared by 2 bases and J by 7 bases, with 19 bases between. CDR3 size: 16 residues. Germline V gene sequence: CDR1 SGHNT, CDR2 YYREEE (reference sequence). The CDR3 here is CASSLRTGEGGNEQFF. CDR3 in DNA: TGTGCCAGCAGCTTAAGAACGGGAGAAGGTGGTAATGAGCAGTTCTTC.

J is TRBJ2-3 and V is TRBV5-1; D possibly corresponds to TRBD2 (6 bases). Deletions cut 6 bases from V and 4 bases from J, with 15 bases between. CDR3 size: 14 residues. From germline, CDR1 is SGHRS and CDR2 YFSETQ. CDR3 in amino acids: CASTPGGGADTQYF. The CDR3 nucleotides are TGCGCCAGCACCCCCGGGGGTGGGGCAGATACGCAGTATTTT.

This CDR3 reads CASSLGPGENYEQYF. In DNA form, the CDR3 reads TGTGCCAGCAGCTTAGGCCCAGGGGAGAACTACGAGCAGTACTTC. V gene TRBV7-6 combines with J gene TRBJ2-7; D might be TRBD1 (6 bases). The germline V gene has CDR1 SGHVS and CDR2 FNYEAQ. This CDR3 contains 15 residues. Deletions cut 1 base from V and 3 bases from J, with 13 bases between.